The rows below give T cell receptor beta chains drawn from one sample of a study of blood T cell repertoires in COVID-19. The data were produced by immunoSEQ multiplex PCR, yet TCRdb's version contains in-frame clones alone and is incomplete. The top ten clones hold roughly 5% of a sample with fewer than 250,000 clones, nearly 85% of them seen once. Sequenced material: peripheral blood. The receptors originated from a human donor in a cohort sampled during active COVID-19. Each CDR3 is given with its conserved first and last residue. Each record gives: J gene, D gene, clone size, V gene, CDR3 DNA, CDR3 protein. D genes are given only for firm matches. A row's size may be missing; if present it is once, few, many or a size class.

>TRBJ2-7|.|.|TRBV5-8
TGTGCCAGCAGTCCAGGGTTTAGCTCCTACGAGCAGTACTTC
CASSPGFSSYEQYF
>TRBJ2-5|TRBD1|.|TRBV11-2
TGTGCCAGCAGTTCCCGTGGGACAGGGTTTGAAGAGACCCAGTACTTC
CASSSRGTGFEETQYF
>TRBJ2-5|TRBD2|once|TRBV5-4
TGTGCCAGCAGCTTGAAATCTAGCGGTTGGGGTGAGACCCAGTACTTC
CASSLKSSGWGETQYF
>TRBJ2-1|TRBD2|.|TRBV7-2
TGTGCCAGCAGCTTAGTGGTGGGAGGGGCTGGCTATGAGCAGTTCTTC
CASSLVVGGAGYEQFF
>TRBJ2-3|TRBD2|.|TRBV11-3
TGTGCCAGCAGCTTCGAGGGGACTAATTCAGATACGCAGTATTTT
CASSFEGTNSDTQYF
>TRBJ2-1|TRBD2|.|TRBV19
TGTGCCAGTAGTAATAGGGGTGGTTCCGGGGGGTACAATGAGCAGTTCTTC
CASSNRGGSGGYNEQFF
>TRBJ1-1|.|.|TRBV21-1
TGTGCCAGCACTCAGGACAGAAGGAACACTGAAGCTTTCTTT
CASTQDRRNTEAFF
>TRBJ2-3|.|.|TRBV2
TGTGCCAGCAGGGGGTGGGAGGATACGCAGTATTTT
CASRGWEDTQYF
>TRBJ2-2|.|.|TRBV5-1
TGCGCCAGCAGCCCCGTACAGGCGAACACCGGGGAGCTGTTTTTT
CASSPVQANTGELFF
>TRBJ2-3|.|.|TRBV19
TGTGCCAGTAGTATCGGACAGCCCCCAGATACGCAGTATTTT
CASSIGQPPDTQYF
>TRBJ1-1|.|.|TRBV11-3
TGTGCCAGCAGCCCTGCCGGGGTTATGAACACTGAAGCTTTCTTT
CASSPAGVMNTEAFF
>TRBJ2-7|.|.|TRBV7-6
TGTGCCAGCAGCTTAAGTGGGGACACGGGTGAGCAGTACTTC
CASSLSGDTGEQYF
>TRBJ2-3|TRBD1|.|TRBV6-5
TGTGCCAGCAGTTTGGACAGGGGAGGAGATACGCAGTATTTT
CASSLDRGGDTQYF
>TRBJ2-2|.|.|TRBV5-1
TGCGCCAGCAGCTTGATGACGGGTGACACCGGGGAGCTGTTTTTT
CASSLMTGDTGELFF
>TRBJ2-2|.|.|TRBV5-5
TGTGCCAGCAGCTTGCAAGAAACACAGGGTAGCACCGGGGAGCTGTTTTTT
CASSLQETQGSTGELFF
>TRBJ2-1|.|.|TRBV18
TGTGCCAGCTCACCAAGGTTGGGACTGGACGAAAATGAGCAGTTCTTC
CASSPRLGLDENEQFF
>TRBJ1-1|TRBD1|few|TRBV4-1
TGCGCCAGCAGCCAAGCCGTACGACAGGGTTTCGGAACTGAAGCTTTCTTT
CASSQAVRQGFGTEAFF
>TRBJ2-7|.|.|TRBV6-5
TGTGCCAGCAGTTACGCAAGGAGTAGCTCCTACGAGCAGTACTTC
CASSYARSSSYEQYF
>TRBJ2-7|TRBD2|.|TRBV4-1
TGCGCCAGCAGTCGGGCTCCGGGACTAGCGGACGAGCAGTACTTC
CASSRAPGLADEQYF
>TRBJ1-2|.|.|TRBV5-1
TGCGCCAGCAGCTTGGAAGTGGGAGGCCGTGGCTACACCTTC
CASSLEVGGRGYTF
>TRBJ1-1|.|once|TRBV10-3
TGTGCCAGCCTGGGGGGGAACACTGAAGCTTTCTTT
CASLGGNTEAFF
>TRBJ2-7|TRBD2|.|TRBV28
TGTGCCAGCAGTTTAACCCTAGCGGGAGCCTACGAGCAGTACTTC
CASSLTLAGAYEQYF
>TRBJ1-4|.|.|TRBV18
TGTGCCAGCTCACCAAAGCAAGCAACTAATGAAAAACTGTTTTTT
CASSPKQATNEKLFF
>TRBJ2-3|TRBD2|.|TRBV6-1
TGTGCCAGCAGTGAGCGGGGGGGCGCTACGCAGTATTTT
CASSERGGATQYF
>TRBJ1-3|TRBD1|.|TRBV27
TGTGCCAGCAGTTGGACAGGGGGCGCGGGTGGAAACACCATATATTTT
CASSWTGGAGGNTIYF
>TRBJ1-2|.|.|TRBV24-1
TGTGCCACCAGTGACGCAGGGGTGGATGGCTACACCTTC
CATSDAGVDGYTF
>TRBJ2-4|.|.|TRBV7-9
TGTGCCAGCAGCCAATATCCAGTAGCCAAAAACATTCAGTACTTC
CASSQYPVAKNIQYF
>TRBJ1-1|TRBD1|.|TRBV6-5
TGTGCCAGCAACCTATCCTGGGACAGGGCCACTGAAGCTTTCTTT
CASNLSWDRATEAFF
>TRBJ1-6|TRBD1|.|TRBV18
TGTGCCAGCTCTCCACTGGACAGGAGAGTTTCCTCCTATAATTCACCCCTCCACTTT
CASSPLDRRVSSYNSPLHF
>TRBJ1-1|.|.|TRBV5-1
TGCGCCAGCAGCTTGGGGCAGGGGCGACCCTCTGAAGCTTTCTTT
CASSLGQGRPSEAFF
>TRBJ2-3|TRBD2|once|TRBV20-1
TGCAGTGCTGGACTAGCAGATACGCAGTATTTT
CSAGLADTQYF
>TRBJ2-2|TRBD1|.|TRBV2
TGTGCCAGCAGTGCACAGGGGGCAGAAACCGGGGAGCTGTTTTTT
CASSAQGAETGELFF
>TRBJ1-2|.|.|TRBV19
TGTGCCAGTAGTGATTTCGGCAGTGAGGCGGGCTACACCTTC
CASSDFGSEAGYTF
>TRBJ2-7|TRBD2|.|TRBV6-5
TGTGCCAGCAGTAGTAGCGGGAGCGTCTACGAGCAGTACTTC
CASSSSGSVYEQYF
>TRBJ2-1|.|.|TRBV27
TGTGCCAGCAGGTCTAGGATCGGAGGGGTATACAATGAGCAGTTCTTC
CASRSRIGGVYNEQFF
>TRBJ2-2|TRBD2|.|TRBV11-3
TGTGCCAGCAGCCAGCGGGGCAGTCCAAACACCGGGGAGCTGTTTTTT
CASSQRGSPNTGELFF
>TRBJ2-3|.|.|TRBV27
TGTGCCAGCAGTTCCCGAGGACTTTTAGGAGAGGATACGCAGTATTTT
CASSSRGLLGEDTQYF
>TRBJ2-1|TRBD1|.|TRBV5-5
TGTGCCAGCAGCGGGGCCTTCGGGACAGGGCTTTACAATGAGCAGTTCTTC
CASSGAFGTGLYNEQFF
>TRBJ2-7|.|.|TRBV3-1/TRBV3-2
TGTGCCAGCAGCCAAGACCGAGCCTACGAGCAGTACTTC
CASSQDRAYEQYF
>TRBJ2-1|TRBD2|.|TRBV7-9
TGTGCCAGCAGCTCTGGACTAGCGGGGGAGTTTACCTACAATGAGCAGTTCTTC
CASSSGLAGEFTYNEQFF
>TRBJ2-6|.|.|TRBV12-3/TRBV12-4
TGTGCCAGCAGTCCCCGTCGGGCCAACGTCCTGACTTTC
CASSPRRANVLTF
>TRBJ1-3|.|.|TRBV15
TGTGCCACCAGCAGAGAGAGCGCAGGGACTGGAAACACCATATATTTT
CATSRESAGTGNTIYF
>TRBJ1-2|.|.|TRBV10-3
TGTGCCATCAGTGAGTCTGGCGGCGGAGGTGTATATGGCTACACCTTC
CAISESGGGGVYGYTF
>TRBJ2-1|.|.|TRBV24-1
TGTGCCACCAGTGATTCCCCCAGCAATGAGCAGTTCTTC
CATSDSPSNEQFF
>TRBJ1-5|.|.|TRBV19
TGTGCCAGTAGTATAGATGGGACAAGTTGGTATCAGCCCCAGCATTTT
CASSIDGTSWYQPQHF
>TRBJ1-1|TRBD1|.|TRBV2
TGTGCCAGCAGTGTGGGGGGAAGACGGACAGGGAGTCGGACTGAAGCTTTCTTT
CASSVGGRRTGSRTEAFF